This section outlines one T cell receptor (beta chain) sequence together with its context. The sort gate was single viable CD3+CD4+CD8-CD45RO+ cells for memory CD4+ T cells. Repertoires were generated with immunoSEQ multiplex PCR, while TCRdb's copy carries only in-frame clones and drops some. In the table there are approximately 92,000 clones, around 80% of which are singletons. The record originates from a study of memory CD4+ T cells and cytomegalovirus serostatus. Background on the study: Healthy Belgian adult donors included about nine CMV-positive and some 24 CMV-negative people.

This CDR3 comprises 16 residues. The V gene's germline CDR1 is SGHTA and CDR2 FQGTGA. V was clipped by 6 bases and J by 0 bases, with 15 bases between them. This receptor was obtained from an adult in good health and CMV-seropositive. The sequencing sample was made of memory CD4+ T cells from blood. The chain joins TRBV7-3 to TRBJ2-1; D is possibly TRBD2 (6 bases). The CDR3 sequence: CASSLTGTRSYNEQFF. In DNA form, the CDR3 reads TGTGCCAGCAGTCTCACCGGGACTCGCTCCTACAATGAGCAGTTCTTC. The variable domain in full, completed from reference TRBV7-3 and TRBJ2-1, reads GAGVSQTPSNKVTEKGKYVELRCDPISGHTALYWYRQSLGQGPEFLIYFQGTGAADDSGLPNDRFFAVRPEGSVSTLKIQRTERGDSAVYLCASSLTGTRSYNEQFFGPGTRLTVL.